This TCR beta chain was retrieved from a study of cytomegalovirus exposure and HLA in healthy donors. PCR amplification relied on 60 Vbeta primers (plus 13 Jbeta primers). The table came from immunoSEQ multiplex PCR; TCRdb's copy has only in-frame clones and leaves some out. The data contain about 120,000 clones, 60% to 85% of them seen just once; the ten biggest clones take up around 1.3%. The CDR3 length is 18 residues. Germline CDR1 and CDR2: MDHEN and SYDVKM. The J segment lost 8 bases and the V segment lost 6 bases, leaving 13 bases of the junction unmatched. Sample: PBMCs. The chain links TRBV28 to TRBJ2-1; 16 bases line up with TRBD2. This receptor was identified in a female donor in good health and CMV-seronegative. CDR3 coding DNA: TGTGCCAGCAGGCCTCCGGGACTAGCGGGAGGGCCAGGGCATGAGCAGTTCTTC. This gives the protein CASRPPGLAGGPGHEQFF. The complete variable domain, with remaining parts taken from reference TRBV28 and TRBJ2-1, reads DVKVTQSSRYLVKRTGEKVFLECVQDMDHENMFWYRQDPGLGLRLIYFSYDVKMKEKGDIPEGYSVSREKKERFSLILESASTNQTSMYLCASRPPGLAGGPGHEQFFGPGTRLTVL.